This T cell receptor (beta chain) was retrieved from a study of monozygotic twins with inflammatory bowel disease. The CDR3 contains 16 residues. Germline V gene data show CDR1 as SEHNR and CDR2 as FQNEAQ (reference sequence). From the 5' RACE reads, TCRdb lists one entry per CDR3 protein and no DNA. The table lists around 190,000 distinct CDR3 sequences, with 1.5% to 2% in the top ten. The specimen sequenced was blood. The chain recombines TRBV7-9 with TRBJ2-5; the D call from TCRdb, TRBD1, cannot be confirmed without DNA. This TCR was sampled from a human donor with ulcerative colitis or Crohn's disease, or a healthy co-twin of an affected twin (not recorded which). The CDR3 loop is CASSLDGTVSQETQYF. The entire variable domain, with the rest obtained from reference TRBV7-9 and TRBJ2-5, is as follows: DTGVSQNPRHKITKRGQNVTFRCDPISEHNRLYWYRQTLGQGPEFLTYFQNEAQLEKSRLLSDRFSAERPKGSFSTLEIQRTEQGDSAMYLCASSLDGTVSQETQYFGPGTRLLVL.